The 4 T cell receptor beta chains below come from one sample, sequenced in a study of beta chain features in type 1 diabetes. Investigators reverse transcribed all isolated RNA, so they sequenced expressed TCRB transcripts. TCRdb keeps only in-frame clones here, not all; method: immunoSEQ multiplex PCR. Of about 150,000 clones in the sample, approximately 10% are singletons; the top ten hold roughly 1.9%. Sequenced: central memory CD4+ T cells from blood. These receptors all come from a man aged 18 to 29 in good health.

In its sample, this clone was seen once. CDR3 amino acids: CASSEPGQLYGYTF. Here the CDR3 DNA reads TGTGCCAGCAGTGAACCGGGACAGCTATACGGCTACACCTTC. V is TRBV25-1 and J is TRBJ1-2, with 7 bases matching TRBD1. The CDR3 loop spans 14 amino acids. The J segment lost 8 bases and the V segment lost 2 bases, leaving 8 bases of the junction unmatched. From germline, CDR1 is MGHDK and CDR2 SYGVNS.

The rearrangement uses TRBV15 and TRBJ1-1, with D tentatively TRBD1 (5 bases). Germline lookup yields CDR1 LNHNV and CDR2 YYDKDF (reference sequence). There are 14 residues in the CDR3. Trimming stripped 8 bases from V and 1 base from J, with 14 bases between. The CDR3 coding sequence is TGTGCCACCCGTACGTTACAGGAGAACACTGAAGCTTTCTTT. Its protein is CATRTLQENTEAFF.

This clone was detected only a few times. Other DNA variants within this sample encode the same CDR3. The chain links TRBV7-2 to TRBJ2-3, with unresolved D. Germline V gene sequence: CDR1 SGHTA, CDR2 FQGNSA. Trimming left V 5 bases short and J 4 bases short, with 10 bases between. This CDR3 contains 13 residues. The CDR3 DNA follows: TGTGCCAGCAGCCTCTTTGTTGCAGATACGCAGTATTTT. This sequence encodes CASSLFVADTQYF. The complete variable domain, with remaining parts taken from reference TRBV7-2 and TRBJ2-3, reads GAGVSQSPSNKVTEKGKDVELRCDPISGHTALYWYRQSLGQGLEFLIYFQGNSAPDKSGLPSDRFSAERTGGSVSTLTIQRTQQEDSAVYLCASSLFVADTQYFGPGTRLTVL.

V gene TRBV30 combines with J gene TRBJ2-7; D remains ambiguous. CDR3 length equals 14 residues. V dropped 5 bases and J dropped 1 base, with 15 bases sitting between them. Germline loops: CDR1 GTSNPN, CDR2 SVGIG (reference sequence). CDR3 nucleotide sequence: TGTGCCTGGGCTCACGACCTCCTTTCCTACGAGCAGTACTTC. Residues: CAWAHDLLSYEQYF.